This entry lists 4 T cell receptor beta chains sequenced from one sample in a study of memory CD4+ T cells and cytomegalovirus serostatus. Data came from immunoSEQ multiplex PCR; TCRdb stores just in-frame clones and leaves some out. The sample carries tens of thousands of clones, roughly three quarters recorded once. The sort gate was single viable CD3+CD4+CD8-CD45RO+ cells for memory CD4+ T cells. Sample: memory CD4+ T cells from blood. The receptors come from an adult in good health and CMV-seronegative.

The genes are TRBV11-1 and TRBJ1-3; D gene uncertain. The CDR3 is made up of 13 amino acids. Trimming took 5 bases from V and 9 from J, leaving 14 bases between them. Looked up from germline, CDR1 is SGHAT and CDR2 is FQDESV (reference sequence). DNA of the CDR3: TGTGCCAGCAGCCCCATCCCGTCCGGCACCATATATTTT. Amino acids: CASSPIPSGTIYF.

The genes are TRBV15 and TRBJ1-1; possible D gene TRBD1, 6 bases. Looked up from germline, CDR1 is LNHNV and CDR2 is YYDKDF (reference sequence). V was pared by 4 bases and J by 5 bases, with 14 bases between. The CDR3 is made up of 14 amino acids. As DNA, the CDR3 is TGTGCCACCAGCAAAGACAGGTTGAGGACTGAAGCTTTCTTT. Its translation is CATSKDRLRTEAFF.

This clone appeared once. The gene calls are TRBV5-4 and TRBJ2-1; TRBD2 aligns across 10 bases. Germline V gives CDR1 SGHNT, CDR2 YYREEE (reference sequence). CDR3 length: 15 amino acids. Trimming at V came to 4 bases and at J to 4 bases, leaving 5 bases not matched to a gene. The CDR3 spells CASSLLAGEYNEQFF. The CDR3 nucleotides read TGTGCCAGCAGCCTGCTAGCGGGGGAGTACAATGAGCAGTTCTTC.

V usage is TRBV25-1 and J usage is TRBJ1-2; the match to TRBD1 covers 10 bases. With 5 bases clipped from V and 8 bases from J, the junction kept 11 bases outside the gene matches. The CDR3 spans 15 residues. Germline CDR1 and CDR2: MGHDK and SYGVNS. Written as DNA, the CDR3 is TGTGCCAGCAGTCCAGACAGGGGGCGCACGGAAGGCTACACCTTC. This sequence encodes CASSPDRGRTEGYTF.